Following are 6 T cell receptor beta chains from one sample sequenced in a study of blood T cell repertoires in COVID-19. Assay used: immunoSEQ multiplex PCR; TCRdb lists only in-frame clones, some missing. This sample carries about 80,000 clones, roughly 82% of them seen once, and the ten largest clones take less than 25%. Sequenced sample: peripheral blood. The receptor set was obtained from a human donor in a cohort sampled during active COVID-19.

This chain connects TRBV28 to TRBJ2-1; D gene uncertain. CDR1 and CDR2 (germline): MDHEN, SYDVKM. There are 12 residues in the CDR3. Trimming removed 9 bases from V and 10 bases from J, with 16 bases in between. This CDR3 reads CASQIAGREQFF. CDR3 coding DNA: TGTGCCAGTCAGATTGCCGGCAGGGAGCAGTTCTTC.

In this sample, this clone turned up once. The chain employs TRBV15 and TRBJ2-2; D possibly corresponds to TRBD1 (5 bases). CDR3 length: 14 residues. The germline V gene encodes CDR1 LNHNV and CDR2 YYDKDF (reference sequence). The V gene lost 8 bases and the J gene lost 1 base, with 11 bases spanning the gap. CDR3 region: CATESQGNTGELFF. CDR3 bases: TGTGCCACCGAGAGCCAGGGGAACACCGGGGAGCTGTTTTTT.

This clone has only a few counts. This sequence joins TRBV4-1 and TRBJ1-2; 9 positions agree with TRBD1. The germline gives CDR1 MGHRA, CDR2 YSYEKL. There are 17 residues in the CDR3. J lost 3 bases, V lost 3 bases, and 11 bases had no gene match. The CDR3 loop reads CASSHAPGQGQDYGYTF. The DNA for the CDR3 is TGCGCCAGCAGCCATGCACCGGGACAGGGTCAAGACTATGGCTACACCTTC.

This chain connects TRBV10-3 to TRBJ1-5, with D maybe TRBD1 (6 bases). This CDR3 is 17 amino acids long. Deletions cut 0 bases from V and 0 bases from J, with 12 bases between. CDR1 is ENHRY, CDR2 SYGVKD, per germline. CDR3: CAISESDRTYSNQPQHF. CDR3 in DNA: TGTGCCATCAGTGAGTCGGACAGAACTTATAGCAATCAGCCCCAGCATTTT.

The chain has TRBV9 and TRBJ2-5; 8 bases match TRBD2. V lost 4 bases, J lost 4 bases, and 15 bases stayed unmatched. From germline, CDR1 is SGDLS and CDR2 YYNGEE. This CDR3 is built from 17 residues. This CDR3 is CASSPGGSGVGRETQYF. For the CDR3, the DNA is TGTGCCAGCAGCCCTGGGGGTAGCGGGGTGGGGCGAGAGACCCAGTACTTC.

This clone appeared a single time. V is TRBV15 and J is TRBJ2-7, with D perhaps matching TRBD1 (5 bases). V dropped 1 base and J dropped 4 bases, with 11 bases sitting between them. The CDR3 loop spans 14 amino acids. CDR1 LNHNV and CDR2 YYDKDF come from the germline V gene (reference sequence). CDR3 DNA sequence: TGTGCCACCAGCAGAGTCAAGGACATGTACGAGCAGTACTTC. This encodes CATSRVKDMYEQYF.